The sample holds a few counts of the clone carrying this TCR beta chain. Its antigen is not known. TCRdb itself ran the reads through MiXCR, one entry per CDR3 protein. The repertoire has about 400,000 distinct CDR3 sequences, roughly a third of them found once; the top ten carry roughly 14%. This CDR3 contains 15 residues. CDR1 and CDR2 from the germline V gene are SGHVS and FNYEAQ. V shed 3 bases, J shed 3 bases, and the junction held 4 bases outside the gene matches. The source of the sample is a study of T cell repertoires in cytomegalovirus infection. Study context: Well-studied HLA-B-restricted CMV epitopes were used in the study alongside recently identified HLA-C-restricted ones. It can be stated that public TCR beta signatures indicated CMV infection as well as a matching HLA type. Whole-study findings and limits: Carriers of CMV plus the relevant HLA were identified by cumulative public TCR beta family frequency.

The genes are TRBV7-6 and TRBJ2-2, with 7 bases matching TRBD2. The sequence was collected from a human donor in good health (CMV status not recorded). Some clones in this sample may be carry-over from other donors' samples. Source: cultured PBMCs, taken from culture after CMV antigen stimulation. CDR3 sequence reads: CASSFERDYTGELFF. The CDR3 nucleotides are TGTGCCAGCAGCTTTGAGCGGGACTACACCGGGGAGCTGTTTTTT. The complete variable domain, with remaining parts taken from reference TRBV7-6 and TRBJ2-2, reads GAGVSQSPRYKVTKRGQDVALRCDPISGHVSLYWYRQALGQGPEFLTYFNYEAQQDKSGLPNDRFSAERPEGSISTLTIQRTEQRDSAMYRCASSFERDYTGELFFGEGSRLTVL.